What follows describes a single T cell receptor (beta chain). Its antigen is not identified. The data belong to a study of OX40 agonist ivuxolimab in advanced cancers. Germline CDR1 reads SGHRS; CDR2 reads YFSETQ. V dropped 2 bases and J dropped 0 bases, with 8 bases sitting between them. The CDR3 is 15 amino acids. General study results and limits: Expanded clones tended on average to be more numerous among CD8+ T cells than CD4+.

Clones were read by immunoSEQ multiplex PCR, and TCRdb kept only the in-frame ones, dropping some. Here the sample spans tens of thousands of clones, over 75% being singletons. This TCR was sampled from an adult with an advanced solid tumor such as melanoma, head and neck, liver or kidney cancer. The rearrangement uses TRBV5-1 and TRBJ2-2, with D uncertain. The sequenced sample was CD4+ or CD8+ T cells sorted from blood, obtained in a trial of the OX40 agonist ivuxolimab. CDR3 bases: TGCGCCAGCAGCTTAGACGGTACGAACACCGGGGAGCTGTTTTTT. This codes for CASSLDGTNTGELFF. Full variable domain (remainder filled in from reference TRBV5-1 and TRBJ2-2): KAGVTQTPRYLIKTRGQQVTLSCSPISGHRSVSWYQQTPGQGLQFLFEYFSETQRNKGNFPGRFSGRQFSNSRSEMNVSTLELGDSALYLCASSLDGTNTGELFFGEGSRLTVL.